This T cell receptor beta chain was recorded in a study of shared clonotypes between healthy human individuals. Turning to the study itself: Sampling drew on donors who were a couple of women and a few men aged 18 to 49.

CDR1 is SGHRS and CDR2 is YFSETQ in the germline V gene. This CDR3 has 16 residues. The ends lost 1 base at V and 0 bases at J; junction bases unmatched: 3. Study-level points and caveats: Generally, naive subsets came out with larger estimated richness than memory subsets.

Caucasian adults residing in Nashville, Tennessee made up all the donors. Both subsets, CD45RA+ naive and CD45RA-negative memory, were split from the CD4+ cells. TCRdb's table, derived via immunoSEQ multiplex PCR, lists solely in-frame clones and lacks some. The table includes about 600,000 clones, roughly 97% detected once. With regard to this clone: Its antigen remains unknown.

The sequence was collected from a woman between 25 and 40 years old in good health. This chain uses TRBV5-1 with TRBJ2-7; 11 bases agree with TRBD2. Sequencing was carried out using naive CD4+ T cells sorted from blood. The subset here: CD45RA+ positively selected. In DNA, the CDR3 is TGCGCCAGCAGCTTGTCCGGGACTAGCGGCTCCTACGAGCAGTACTTC. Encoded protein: CASSLSGTSGSYEQYF.